The 31 T cell receptor beta chains given below trace back to one sample, sequenced in a study of blood T cell repertoires in COVID-19. The data were produced by immunoSEQ multiplex PCR, yet TCRdb's version contains in-frame clones alone and is incomplete. Of approximately 280,000 clones in the sample, roughly 80% are singletons; the top ten hold about 5%. The sample consisted of PBMCs or T cells enriched from blood (not recorded which). These TCRs come from a man aged 35 to 55 who had been exposed to COVID-19.

This rearrangement joins TRBV2 to TRBJ2-1, with a tentative D call TRBD2 (5 bases). Germline V CDR1 and CDR2: SNHLY, FYNNEI. The CDR3 is made up of 13 amino acids. V was clipped by 6 bases and J by 8 bases, with 14 bases between them. The CDR3 region has the DNA TGTGCCAGCAGGGCAAATAGCGCCCATGAGCAGTTCTTC. Protein product: CASRANSAHEQFF.

The chain uses TRBV19 and TRBJ2-7; 8 nucleotides match TRBD1. The CDR3 contains 16 residues. V shed 3 bases, J shed 2 bases, and the junction held 9 bases outside the gene matches. Germline CDR1 is LNHDA and CDR2 is SQIVND (reference sequence). The CDR3 nucleotides read TGTGCCAGTAGTATTGGGTGGGGACAGGCCCCCTACGAGCAGTACTTC. It is translated as CASSIGWGQAPYEQYF.

V gene TRBV24-1 combines with J gene TRBJ2-3, with D perhaps matching TRBD2 (5 bases). CDR1 KGHDR and CDR2 SFDVKD come from the germline V gene. The germline V and J ends were trimmed by 5 bases and 6 bases, with 17 bases remaining between them. This CDR3 spans 15 amino acids. The CDR3 protein is CATSGWDLGADTQYF. The CDR3 nucleotides are TGTGCCACCAGTGGCTGGGATTTGGGAGCGGATACGCAGTATTTT.

Only one count was recorded for this clone. CDR3 sequence: CASRQVTHSGNTIYF. In DNA form, the CDR3 reads TGTGCCAGCAGACAGGTGACACACTCTGGAAACACCATATATTTT. This rearrangement joins TRBV7-9 to TRBJ1-3, with D maybe TRBD1 (5 bases). This CDR3 is 15 amino acids long. Germline V gene sequence: CDR1 SEHNR, CDR2 FQNEAQ (reference sequence). V lost 6 bases to trimming and J lost 0 bases, with 12 bases between them.

This clone was seen once. Because the CDR3's place on the DNA is in doubt, the DNA is left out and the CDR3 is given as listed by TCRdb. This chain joins TRBV7-9 and TRBJ1-1; whether TRBD1, the table's D call, matches the DNA was not checked. The CDR3 extends over 11 residues, inclusive of both ends. Germline V gene sequence: CDR1 SEHNR, CDR2 FQNEAQ (reference sequence). The CDR3 region is CASSFGQGAFF.

This chain links TRBV24-1 with TRBJ2-7; 9 nucleotides agree with TRBD2. The CDR3 is 17 amino acids. Germline V gene lookup returns CDR1 KGHDR and CDR2 SFDVKD. The junction had 10 bases not matched to a gene; V was cut back by 3 bases and J by 2 bases. The CDR3 DNA reads as TGTGCCACCAGTGATGACTCCGGGACTAGCAACACCTACGAGCAGTACTTC. Translating it yields CATSDDSGTSNTYEQYF.

This chain connects TRBV27 to TRBJ2-1; 10 bases align to TRBD2. The CDR3 runs 13 residues. Trimming at V came to 6 bases and at J to 8 bases, leaving 4 bases not matched to a gene. Germline CDR1 reads MNHEY; CDR2 reads SMNVEV (reference sequence). CDR3 DNA sequence: TGTGCCAGCAGGGCTAGCGGGAGTCATGAGCAGTTCTTC. Residues: CASRASGSHEQFF.

This chain's CDR3 is CASSLNTGNTEAFF. For the CDR3, the DNA is TGTGCCAGCAGCCTAAATACAGGGAACACTGAAGCTTTCTTT. The gene calls are TRBV7-3 and TRBJ1-1, with D possibly matching TRBD1 (5 bases). V was trimmed by 5 bases and J by 1 base, leaving 11 bases between them. The CDR3 is made up of 14 amino acids. Germline CDR1 and CDR2: SGHTA and FQGTGA.

This clone appeared many times. V usage is TRBV13 and J usage is TRBJ2-5, with D possibly being TRBD1 (5 bases). The CDR3 is 15 residues long. Germline V gene sequence: CDR1 PRHDT, CDR2 FYEKMQ (reference sequence). With 5 bases removed from V and 2 bases from J, the gap between germline ends came to 15 bases. The CDR3 protein is CASSERIQAQETQYF. The CDR3 bases are TGTGCCAGCAGCGAACGAATACAGGCGCAAGAGACCCAGTACTTC. Full variable domain (outside the CDR3, taken from reference TRBV13 and TRBJ2-5): AAGVIQSPRHLIKEKRETATLKCYPIPRHDTVYWYQQGPGQDPQFLISFYEKMQSDKGSIPDRFSAQQFSDYHSELNMSSLELGDSALYFCASSERIQAQETQYFGPGTRLLVL.

This chain connects TRBV2 to TRBJ1-1; the D is unclear. V lost 7 bases to trimming and J lost 11 bases, with 17 bases between them. The CDR3 loop spans 12 amino acids. Germline V gene lookup returns CDR1 SNHLY and CDR2 FYNNEI. The CDR3 nucleotides are TGTGCCAGCAATAGGGAGACGGCTTTGGCTTTCTTT. Translating it yields CASNRETALAFF.

This clone was observed a few times. The J gene is TRBJ1-1, the V gene TRBV11-3; D possibly corresponds to TRBD1 (5 bases). This CDR3 has 15 residues. V shed 5 bases and J shed 7 bases, with 20 bases lying between them. Germline CDR1 SGHNT, CDR2 YENEEA. DNA of the CDR3: TGTGCCAGCAGCCCACGTGTGATGGGGCCGAGTGAAGCTTTCTTT. Translation gives CASSPRVMGPSEAFF.

The rearrangement uses TRBV30 and TRBJ1-2; no clear D gene. Germline CDR1 is GTSNPN and CDR2 is SVGIG (reference sequence). Trimming removed 0 bases at V and 9 bases at J, with 14 bases between. The CDR3 covers 13 residues. CDR3 bases: TGTGCCTGGAGTGTCATGGTCAGGCAGAGCTACACCTTC. As protein: CAWSVMVRQSYTF.

The chain joins TRBV6-5 to TRBJ1-4; tentatively, D is TRBD1 (6 bases). The CDR3 is 15 amino acids. V lost 5 bases, J lost 2 bases, and 12 bases lay in between. Germline lookup yields CDR1 MNHEY and CDR2 SVGAGI. CDR3 sequence: CASSPGGATNEKLFF. CDR3 nucleotide sequence: TGTGCCAGCAGTCCCGGGGGGGCTACTAATGAAAAACTGTTTTTT.

The rearrangement uses TRBV12-3 or TRBV12-4 and TRBJ2-1; TRBD1 might be the D (5 bases). CDR3 length equals 13 residues. Trimming removed 2 bases at V and 5 bases at J, with 7 bases between. CDR3 DNA: TGTGCCAGCAGTTTAAGGGGCCACAATGAGCAGTTCTTC. Its protein is CASSLRGHNEQFF.

This clone was detected once. The gene calls are TRBV30 and TRBJ2-7; 10 bases are a match to TRBD2. The CDR3 totals 14 residues. Germline V gene data show CDR1 as GTSNPN and CDR2 as SVGIG (reference sequence). The J segment lost 0 bases and the V segment lost 2 bases, leaving 1 base of the junction unmatched. Here the CDR3 DNA reads TGTGCCTGGAGTAGGACTAGCGGCTCCTACGAGCAGTACTTC. This gives the protein CAWSRTSGSYEQYF.

The CDR3 sequence: CASSLGLAGGLLEEQYF. As DNA, the CDR3 is TGTGCCAGCAGTTTGGGGCTAGCGGGGGGATTGTTGGAGGAGCAGTACTTC. The chain couples TRBV28 to TRBJ2-7; 11 bases agree with TRBD2. In germline, CDR1 is MDHEN, CDR2 SYDVKM. This CDR3 has 17 residues. Trimming took 3 bases from V and 7 from J; bases not matched to a gene: 14.

This sequence joins TRBV5-5 and TRBJ2-5; the D gene is possibly TRBD2 (5 bases). Germline CDR1 is SGHKS and CDR2 is YYEKEE (reference sequence). This CDR3 has 14 amino acids. Trimming took off 4 bases at V and 5 bases at J, with 15 bases between the two ends. The chain's CDR3 is CASSLSGAEETQYF. CDR3 nucleotides: TGTGCCAGCAGCCTCTCCGGAGCGGAGGAGACCCAGTACTTC.

The gene calls are TRBV9 and TRBJ1-2; 7 bases agree with TRBD1. The trim removed 3 bases at V and 4 bases at J, leaving 6 bases unmatched. This CDR3 is built from 14 residues. Germline V lookup: CDR1 SGDLS, CDR2 YYNGEE. In DNA, the CDR3 is TGTGCCAGCAGCGCATCCGGGACAGTCTATGGCTACACCTTC. It translates to CASSASGTVYGYTF. Complete variable domain (other parts from reference TRBV9 and TRBJ1-2): DSGVTQTPKHLITATGQRVTLRCSPRSGDLSVYWYQQSLDQGLQFLIQYYNGEERAKGNILERFSAQQFPDLHSELNLSSLELGDSALYFCASSASGTVYGYTFGSGTRLTVV.

This rearrangement joins TRBV12-5 to TRBJ2-2; 15 nucleotides match TRBD2. The germline gives CDR1 LGHNT, CDR2 FRNRAP. CDR3 length: 19 amino acids. With 0 bases clipped from V and 7 bases from J, the junction kept 9 bases outside the gene matches. In DNA, the CDR3 is TGTGCTAGTGGTTTGGTACCGGGACTAGCGGGAGGAAAGGGCGGGGAGCTGTTTTTT. Its translation: CASGLVPGLAGGKGGELFF. Full variable domain (remainder filled in from reference TRBV12-5 and TRBJ2-2): DARVTQTPRHKVTEMGQEVTMRCQPILGHNTVFWYRQTMMQGLELLAYFRNRAPLDDSGMPKDRFSAEMPDATLATLKIQPSEPRDSAVYFCASGLVPGLAGGKGGELFFGEGSRLTVL.

J is TRBJ1-4 and V is TRBV3-1 (or the pseudogene TRBV3-2); a weak D match, TRBD1 (6 bases). The CDR3 loop spans 17 amino acids. Germline values: CDR1 LGHDT, CDR2 YNNKEL (reference sequence). Trimming removed 2 bases at V and 0 bases at J, with 13 bases between. The CDR3 loop reads CASSQYMQGSTNEKLFF. The CDR3 bases are TGTGCCAGCAGCCAATATATGCAGGGGTCAACTAATGAAAAACTGTTTTTT.

This chain uses TRBV6-5 with TRBJ1-3; possible D gene TRBD1, 5 bases. CDR3 size: 15 residues. Germline loops: CDR1 MNHEY, CDR2 SVGAGI. V lost 6 bases and J 4 bases, leaving 16 bases between the germline ends. CDR3 sequence (DNA): TGTGCCAGCAGGCTGGGGGAGGGTAAAGGAAACACCATATATTTT. Encoded protein: CASRLGEGKGNTIYF.

V usage is TRBV29-1 and J usage is TRBJ1-2; possibly TRBD1 for D (5 bases). V lost 4 bases and J lost 7, with 13 bases in between. The CDR3 covers 12 residues. Looked up from germline, CDR1 is SQVTM and CDR2 is ANQGSEA. The CDR3 region is CSVVAGLRGYTF. CDR3 in DNA: TGCAGCGTTGTTGCAGGGCTTCGTGGCTACACCTTC.

The V and J genes are TRBV19 and TRBJ1-2; TRBD1 might be the D (5 bases). V lost 10 bases and J lost 3, with 18 bases in between. The CDR3 contains 14 residues. Germline values: CDR1 LNHDA, CDR2 SQIVND (reference sequence). As DNA, the CDR3 is TGTGCCAAGACCATTGCGGGACGACACTATGGCTACACCTTC. The encoded protein is CAKTIAGRHYGYTF.

The chain employs TRBV2 and TRBJ1-4; D is unclear. The CDR3 is made up of 13 amino acids. V was trimmed by 7 bases and J by 8 bases, leaving 14 bases between them. Germline lookup yields CDR1 SNHLY and CDR2 FYNNEI. Here the CDR3 reads CASKTGTWEKLFF. In DNA, the CDR3 is TGTGCCAGCAAAACGGGTACTTGGGAAAAACTGTTTTTT. Filled out from reference TRBV2 and TRBJ1-4, the complete variable domain reads EPEVTQTPSHQVTQMGQEVILRCVPISNHLYFYWYRQILGQKVEFLVSFYNNEISEKSEIFDDQFSVERPDGSNFTLKIRSTKLEDSAMYFCASKTGTWEKLFFGSGTQLSVL.

CDR3 sequence reads: CARSDPGTSCADTQYF. The CDR3 nucleotides are TGTGCCAGGAGCGACCCCGGGACTAGCTGCGCAGATACGCAGTATTTT. The rearrangement uses TRBV25-1 and TRBJ2-3; 9 bases align to TRBD2. V lost 9 bases and J lost 4; bases outside the gene matches: 14. The germline V gene has CDR1 MGHDK and CDR2 SYGVNS. This CDR3 comprises 16 residues.

The chain carries TRBV14 and TRBJ2-2, with 7 bases identical to TRBD1. This CDR3 is 16 amino acids long. The germline V gene has CDR1 SGHDN and CDR2 FVKESK. V shed 5 bases, J shed 0 bases, and the junction held 6 bases outside the gene matches. Here the CDR3 reads CASSVNRGTNTGELFF. CDR3 DNA sequence: TGTGCCAGCAGCGTTAACAGGGGCACGAACACCGGGGAGCTGTTTTTT.

A few counts support this clone. The chain links TRBV6-1 to TRBJ1-6, with a tentative D call TRBD1 (6 bases). From germline, CDR1 is MNHNS and CDR2 SASEGT. CDR3 length: 19 amino acids. Trimming stripped 1 base from V and 0 bases from J, with 16 bases between. The CDR3 is CASSEGRGKRNSYNSPLHF. As DNA, the CDR3 is TGTGCCAGCAGTGAAGGCAGGGGCAAACGCAACTCCTATAATTCACCCCTCCACTTT.

V is TRBV5-1 and J is TRBJ2-2; TRBD1 matches at 9 bases. CDR3 length: 14 amino acids. Germline V gene lookup returns CDR1 SGHRS and CDR2 YFSETQ. V lost 3 bases to trimming and J lost 5 bases; unmatched junction nucleotides: 2. The CDR3 here is CASSWTGDTGELFF. The CDR3 DNA is TGCGCCAGCAGCTGGACAGGGGATACCGGGGAGCTGTTTTTT.

This chain uses TRBV24-1 with TRBJ1-2; the D is unclear. Per the germline V gene, CDR1 is KGHDR and CDR2 is SFDVKD. The ends were cut back, 9 bases at V and 8 bases at J, with 12 bases in the middle. The CDR3 spans 11 residues. The CDR3 loop reads CATFGQFGYTF. The CDR3 nucleotides read TGTGCCACCTTTGGGCAATTCGGCTACACCTTC.

The chain has TRBV14 and TRBJ2-5; 8 positions match TRBD2. CDR3 length: 14 residues. The J segment lost 4 bases and the V segment lost 4 bases, leaving 5 bases of the junction unmatched. CDR1 and CDR2 from the germline V gene are SGHDN and FVKESK. This CDR3 is CASSRSGSIETQYF. In nucleotides, the CDR3 is TGTGCCAGCAGCCGCAGCGGGAGCATAGAGACCCAGTACTTC.

The chain is built from TRBV7-6 and TRBJ1-1, with TRBD1 matching over 8 bases. With 6 bases clipped from V and 0 bases from J, the junction kept 9 bases outside the gene matches. CDR1 is SGHVS, CDR2 FNYEAQ, per germline. This CDR3 has 16 amino acids. In DNA, the CDR3 is TGTGCCAGCAGTCTAGGACAGGGACCTATGAACACTGAAGCTTTCTTT. Translated, it gives CASSLGQGPMNTEAFF. The whole variable domain, filled in from reference TRBV7-6 and TRBJ1-1, reads GAGVSQSPRYKVTKRGQDVALRCDPISGHVSLYWYRQALGQGPEFLTYFNYEAQQDKSGLPNDRFSAERPEGSISTLTIQRTEQRDSAMYRCASSLGQGPMNTEAFFGQGTRLTVV.